The 6 T cell receptor beta chains in this list originate from one sample, sequenced in a study of early T cells in non-severe SARS-CoV-2 infection. Each CDR3 protein is one row after TCRdb ran MiXCR on the 5' RACE reads. The table lists around 70,000 distinct CDR3 sequences, around 9.9% of them singletons, with 6.4% in the top ten. Sequenced: whole blood. These receptors came from an adult who was a healthcare worker with PCR-confirmed SARS-CoV-2 infection or an uninfected control (not recorded which).

This clonotype was seen only a few times. The V call is TRBV2, the J call TRBJ2-2; D remains ambiguous. V was clipped by 7 bases and J by 2 bases, with 11 bases between them. This CDR3 has 14 amino acids. From germline, CDR1 is SNHLY and CDR2 FYNNEI. CDR3 DNA sequence: TGTGCCAGCACTCTCACGACCAACACCGGGGAGCTGTTTTTT. Residues: CASTLTTNTGELFF.

This chain links TRBV28 with TRBJ1-2; D not resolved. The CDR3 is 18 amino acids. Trimming shortened V by 3 bases and J by 4 bases, and 24 bases separated the two germline ends. CDR1 is MDHEN and CDR2 is SYDVKM in the germline V gene. CDR3 in DNA: TGTGCCAGCAGTTTCTCCCTCTCCCTAGACGGATCCGGCTATGGCTACACCTTC. It specifies CASSFSLSLDGSGYGYTF.

This clonotype occurred many times. The chain has TRBV4-3 and TRBJ2-2; no clear D gene. V dropped 7 bases and J dropped 5 bases, with 14 bases sitting between them. The CDR3 covers 14 residues. Germline values: CDR1 LGHNA, CDR2 YSLEER. The CDR3 sequence is CASTARGGTGELFF. The CDR3 nucleotides read TGCGCCAGCACGGCGAGAGGCGGAACCGGGGAGCTGTTTTTT.

The genes are TRBV25-1 and TRBJ2-7; D possibly uses TRBD1 or TRBD2 (6 bases each). Trimming stripped 4 bases from V and 13 bases from J, with 17 bases between. Germline lookup yields CDR1 MGHDK and CDR2 SYGVNS. The CDR3 sequence is 12 residues long. The CDR3 sequence: CASSATGTPKYF. The DNA of the CDR3 is TGTGCCAGCAGTGCTACAGGGACTCCCAAATACTTC.

This clonotype was recorded many times. The gene calls are TRBV7-3 and TRBJ2-7, with a tentative D call TRBD2 (5 bases). Germline V lookup: CDR1 SGHTA, CDR2 FQGTGA. The CDR3 loop spans 15 amino acids. V was cut by 3 bases and J by 3 bases, with 15 bases left in between. This chain's CDR3 is CASSLWASHVYEQYF. The CDR3 region has the DNA TGTGCCAGCAGCTTGTGGGCTAGCCACGTCTACGAGCAGTACTTC. Supplemented by reference TRBV7-3 and TRBJ2-7, the full variable domain reads GAGVSQTPSNKVTEKGKYVELRCDPISGHTALYWYRQSLGQGPEFLIYFQGTGAADDSGLPNDRFFAVRPEGSVSTLKIQRTERGDSAVYLCASSLWASHVYEQYFGPGTRLTVT.

The CDR3 DNA follows: TGTGCCAGTCAATTCGGCGCATCCGGGGAGCTGTTTTTT. It translates to CASQFGASGELFF. The V and J genes are TRBV12-3 or TRBV12-4 and TRBJ2-2; D not resolved. The CDR3 length is 13 residues. V lost 9 bases and J lost 6, with 14 bases in between.